The 30 T cell receptor beta chains below come from one sample, sequenced in a study of lymphopenia after photon versus proton radiotherapy (dated by TCRdb to between 2019 and 2020). Library creation used the immunoSEQ multiplex PCR assay. TCRdb limited this immuneACCESS table to in-frame rearrangements with V and J called. A share of clones is missing; checked studies link under half to unresolved V genes, and the rest is unexplained. The sample profile shows 150,000 to 200,000 clones; approximately 90% of them were found once. About 4.7% of the sample comes from the top ten. The sequences come from peripheral blood, collected from a patient treated with photon-based radiotherapy. The receptors here all came from a man over 45 with gastric cancer.

V is TRBV5-4 and J is TRBJ1-4; TRBD1 aligns across 10 bases. This CDR3 has 15 residues. V dropped 4 bases and J dropped 5; count of bases not matched to a gene: 5. Looked up from germline, CDR1 is SGHNT and CDR2 is YYREEE (reference sequence). The chain's CDR3 is CASSRRDRGNEKLFF. CDR3 DNA: TGTGCCAGCAGCCGCAGGGACAGGGGAAATGAAAAACTGTTTTTT.

V usage is TRBV5-1 and J usage is TRBJ2-7, with 9 bases matching TRBD1. Germline loops: CDR1 SGHRS, CDR2 YFSETQ. V gave up 5 bases and J gave up 4 bases; unmatched junction bases: 7. This CDR3 is 14 amino acids long. As DNA, the CDR3 is TGCGCCAGCAGACCGGGACAGGGTCCTTACGAGCAGTACTTC. It yields the protein CASRPGQGPYEQYF.

This rearrangement joins TRBV6-6 to TRBJ1-2; 10 bases align to TRBD1. Germline CDR1 MNHNY, CDR2 SVGAGI (reference sequence). The CDR3 contains 14 residues. The junction had 6 bases not matched to a gene; V was cut back by 6 bases and J by 5 bases. The DNA of the CDR3 is TGTGCCAGCAGACAGGACAGGGGGAGTTATGGCTACACCTTC. It yields the protein CASRQDRGSYGYTF.

The gene calls are TRBV6-6 and TRBJ2-1; 7 nucleotides line up with TRBD2. This CDR3 region has 14 residues. With V trimmed by 7 bases and J by 8 bases, 11 bases remained unmatched. Germline lookup yields CDR1 MNHNY and CDR2 SVGAGI (reference sequence). The CDR3 loop is CASNYDSGRHEQFF. The CDR3 DNA reads TGTGCCAGCAACTATGACTCCGGGAGGCATGAGCAGTTCTTC.

J is TRBJ1-2 and V is TRBV28; 9 bases agree with TRBD1. V trimming: 4 bases; J trimming: 14 bases; junction bases outside the gene matches: 5. The V gene's germline CDR1 is MDHEN and CDR2 SYDVKM. CDR3 length equals 11 residues. In DNA form, the CDR3 reads TGTGCCAGCAGTTCGGGGACAGGGCTAACCTTC. Residues: CASSSGTGLTF.

The chain employs TRBV4-1 and TRBJ2-1; 7 nucleotides align to TRBD2. The length of the CDR3 is 16 residues. CDR1 and CDR2 from the germline V gene are MGHRA and YSYEKL. J gave up 9 bases and V 8 bases, and 19 bases lay outside the gene matches. CDR3 region: CASQNWGGSPLGEQFF. CDR3 DNA sequence: TGCGCCAGCCAAAACTGGGGCGGGAGCCCCCTCGGTGAGCAGTTCTTC.

CDR3 coding DNA: TGTGCCAGCAGTTTCGGAGGGGATGAAAAACTGTTTTTT. Encoded protein: CASSFGGDEKLFF. This chain joins TRBV28 and TRBJ1-4; tentative D call: TRBD1 (5 bases). The germline V and J ends were trimmed by 3 bases and 6 bases, with 8 bases remaining between them. CDR3 length: 13 residues. Germline CDR1 MDHEN, CDR2 SYDVKM.

The V call is TRBV5-1, the J call TRBJ2-7, with D tentatively TRBD1 (6 bases). The germline V gene has CDR1 SGHRS and CDR2 YFSETQ. CDR3 length: 15 residues. V was cut by 0 bases and J by 2 bases, with 12 bases left in between. The CDR3 spells CASSLGGRGPYEQYF. The DNA for the CDR3 is TGCGCCAGCAGCTTGGGGGGCAGGGGACCCTACGAGCAGTACTTC.

The V gene is TRBV19, the J gene TRBJ1-5; 7 nucleotides line up with TRBD1. The CDR3 spans 13 residues. In germline, CDR1 is LNHDA, CDR2 SQIVND (reference sequence). V dropped 1 base and J dropped 7; count of bases not matched to a gene: 1. Here the CDR3 DNA reads TGTGCCAGTAGTATAGCGGACAGGCAGCCCCAGCATTTT. Its translation is CASSIADRQPQHF.

This chain joins TRBV19 and TRBJ2-4; no firm D call. The CDR3 has 17 residues. Looked up from germline, CDR1 is LNHDA and CDR2 is SQIVND (reference sequence). Trimming removed 3 bases from V and 2 bases from J, with 17 bases in between. CDR3: CASSIQATSGPKNIQYF. In DNA, the CDR3 is TGTGCCAGTAGTATTCAGGCCACCTCCGGGCCCAAAAACATTCAGTACTTC.

CDR3 bases: TGTGCCAGCAGCAACCCTGGGGGCGCGGGAAACACCATATATTTT. Protein product: CASSNPGGAGNTIYF. The J gene is TRBJ1-3, the V gene TRBV6-5; D is perhaps TRBD1 (6 bases). The CDR3 covers 15 residues. The germline gives CDR1 MNHEY, CDR2 SVGAGI. Trimming removed 6 bases from V and 4 bases from J, with 16 bases in between.

The chain combines TRBV5-6 with TRBJ1-1; 10 nucleotides align to TRBD1. This CDR3 comprises 15 residues. V shed 5 bases, J shed 4 bases, and the junction held 8 bases outside the gene matches. Germline V gives CDR1 SGHDT, CDR2 YYEEEE. The CDR3 bases are TGTGCCAGCAGTTCCGACAGGGGGCGACGCACTGAAGCTTTCTTT. It encodes CASSSDRGRRTEAFF.

This clone was seen only once. The rearrangement links TRBV7-9 to TRBJ2-7; 11 bases are shared with TRBD1. The CDR3 runs to 16 residues. CDR1 is SEHNR and CDR2 is FQNEAQ in the germline V gene (reference sequence). Trimming removed 5 bases from V and 2 bases from J; junction bases left unmatched: 8. This CDR3 is CASSPRDRGNAYEQYF. CDR3 DNA: TGTGCCAGCAGCCCCAGGGACAGGGGGAACGCCTACGAGCAGTACTTC.

The chain joins TRBV25-1 to TRBJ2-1, with D possibly matching TRBD2 (5 bases). Trimming took off 1 base at V and 0 bases at J, with 16 bases between the two ends. The germline CDR1 and CDR2 sequences are MGHDK and SYGVNS. This CDR3 contains 18 residues. The CDR3 sequence is CASSESPLKGSSYNEQFF. The CDR3 DNA reads as TGTGCCAGCAGTGAATCCCCCCTTAAAGGGAGCTCCTACAATGAGCAGTTCTTC.

This clone was counted once. The rearrangement links TRBV28 to TRBJ2-5, with 8 bases fitting TRBD1. The CDR3 totals 14 residues. Germline loops: CDR1 MDHEN, CDR2 SYDVKM. The V gene end was trimmed by 6 bases and the J gene end by 5 bases; junction bases not matched to a gene: 8. CDR3 DNA sequence: TGTGCCAGCAGCTCAAACAGGGGGAGGGAGACCCAGTACTTC. Amino acids: CASSSNRGRETQYF.

V gene TRBV30 combines with J gene TRBJ2-2, with 12 bases lining up with TRBD2. The V and J ends lost 3 bases and 5 bases, in that order; junction bases with no gene match: 4. This CDR3 contains 15 residues. The germline gives CDR1 GTSNPN, CDR2 SVGIG (reference sequence). Here the CDR3 reads CAWSRGLAGTGELFF. DNA of the CDR3: TGTGCCTGGAGCCGTGGACTAGCGGGAACCGGGGAGCTGTTTTTT.

In its sample, this clone was seen once. The rearrangement links TRBV28 to TRBJ1-1; weak D call: TRBD1 (6 bases). The V gene lost 7 bases and the J gene lost 5 bases, with 17 bases spanning the gap. Germline V gene lookup returns CDR1 MDHEN and CDR2 SYDVKM. This CDR3 spans 14 amino acids. This chain's CDR3 is CASISQGIWTEAFF. The DNA of the CDR3 is TGTGCCAGCATCTCTCAGGGGATCTGGACTGAAGCTTTCTTT.

This clone was observed a single time. The CDR3 here is CASSPGTSGRSSPGELFF. The DNA for the CDR3 is TGTGCCAGCAGCCCGGGGACTAGCGGGAGGTCCTCCCCCGGGGAGCTGTTTTTT. This chain connects TRBV7-7 to TRBJ2-2, with 15 bases aligning to TRBD2. Germline CDR1 is SSHAT and CDR2 is FNYEAQ (reference sequence). This CDR3 is 18 amino acids long. The junction had 10 bases not matched to a gene; V was cut back by 5 bases and J by 6 bases.

The chain uses TRBV28 and TRBJ2-1; TRBD2 matches 10 bases. Unmatched junction bases numbered 4, after V lost 0 bases and J lost 5 bases. The CDR3 contains 16 residues. The V gene's germline CDR1 is MDHEN and CDR2 SYDVKM. CDR3 sequence: CASSLWASGGNNEQFF. For the CDR3, the DNA is TGTGCCAGCAGTTTATGGGCTAGCGGGGGCAACAATGAGCAGTTCTTC.

This chain connects TRBV5-6 to TRBJ2-7, with 9 bases matching TRBD1. Germline CDR1 reads SGHDT; CDR2 reads YYEEEE. This CDR3 contains 14 residues. The ends lost 5 bases at V and 1 base at J; junction bases unmatched: 4. DNA for the CDR3: TGTGCCAGCAGTCCCGGACAGGGGTCCTACGAGCAGTACTTC. Its translation is CASSPGQGSYEQYF.

The rearrangement links TRBV2 to TRBJ2-2; D may be TRBD2 (5 bases). V dropped 6 bases and J dropped 1 base, with 12 bases sitting between them. Germline values: CDR1 SNHLY, CDR2 FYNNEI. The length of the CDR3 is 15 residues. The CDR3 bases are TGTGCCAGCAGCGCTTCAAGCGGGAACACCGGGGAGCTGTTTTTT. Translation: CASSASSGNTGELFF.

This chain links TRBV9 with TRBJ1-2, with D possibly TRBD1 on 5 matching bases. V lost 0 bases and J lost 6, with 12 bases in between. The length of the CDR3 is 14 residues. Germline CDR1 and CDR2: SGDLS and YYNGEE. The chain's CDR3 is CASSVGQTPDGYTF. The DNA of the CDR3 is TGTGCCAGCAGCGTAGGACAGACCCCCGATGGCTACACCTTC.

The chain links TRBV2 to TRBJ1-4; D is possibly TRBD1 (5 bases). This CDR3 spans 13 amino acids. The germline CDR1 and CDR2 sequences are SNHLY and FYNNEI. The germline V and J ends were trimmed by 8 bases and 3 bases, with 10 bases remaining between them. The CDR3 is CASLRGSNEKLFF. CDR3 in DNA: TGTGCCAGCCTTCGGGGGTCTAATGAAAAACTGTTTTTT.

The V call is TRBV4-1, the J call TRBJ2-3; 14 bases align to TRBD2. The CDR3 has 17 amino acids. Germline lookup yields CDR1 MGHRA and CDR2 YSYEKL. V gave up 3 bases and J gave up 5 bases; unmatched junction bases: 7. In DNA form, the CDR3 reads TGCGCCAGCAGCCAGGGGACTAGCGGGAGTCTAGTAGATACGCAGTATTTT. Translated: CASSQGTSGSLVDTQYF.

V usage is TRBV28 and J usage is TRBJ1-5; D is uncertain. The CDR3 length is 14 residues. CDR1 and CDR2 from the germline V gene are MDHEN and SYDVKM. V shed 7 bases and J shed 2 bases, with 12 bases lying between them. DNA of the CDR3: TGTGCCAGCACCGTAGGGCAGGGCAATCAGCCCCAGCATTTT. Its translation: CASTVGQGNQPQHF.

J is TRBJ2-3 and V is TRBV27; tentatively, D is TRBD1 (6 bases). Germline-derived CDR1 and CDR2 are MNHEY and SMNVEV (reference sequence). The CDR3 covers 14 residues. Trimming shortened V by 2 bases and J by 3 bases, and 9 bases separated the two germline ends. CDR3 in amino acids: CASSLIRGTDTQYF. The CDR3 DNA reads as TGTGCCAGCAGTTTAATCAGGGGTACAGATACGCAGTATTTT.

This clone was detected once. The rearrangement links TRBV11-2 to TRBJ2-4; tentative D call: TRBD1 (6 bases). V shed 0 bases and J shed 3 bases, with 15 bases lying between them. CDR3 size: 17 residues. Germline CDR1 reads SGHAT; CDR2 reads FQNNGV. The DNA for the CDR3 is TGTGCCAGCAGCTTAGACCGAACAGGGTTGGACAAAAACATTCAGTACTTC. It codes for CASSLDRTGLDKNIQYF.

A few counts support this clone. The chain uses TRBV28 and TRBJ1-2; TRBD1 might be the D (5 bases). CDR3 length: 15 amino acids. V was shortened by 2 bases and J by 0 bases, with 10 bases between the two germline ends. Germline values: CDR1 MDHEN, CDR2 SYDVKM. Here the CDR3 reads CASSLPSTANYGYTF. For the CDR3, the DNA is TGTGCCAGCAGTTTACCCTCGACAGCTAACTATGGCTACACCTTC.

J is TRBJ1-1 and V is TRBV30, with D unclear. The CDR3 covers 12 residues. Germline CDR1 GTSNPN, CDR2 SVGIG (reference sequence). Trimming removed 6 bases from V and 1 base from J, with 9 bases in between. The CDR3 DNA reads TGTGCCTGCTCGAGGGCGAACACTGAAGCTTTCTTT. Translated, it gives CACSRANTEAFF.

The chain employs TRBV10-2 and TRBJ1-1; D uncertain. The V and J ends lost 4 bases and 6 bases respectively, with 15 bases between them. Germline assignment: CDR1 WSHSY and CDR2 SAAADI. The CDR3 sequence is 14 residues long. The CDR3 region has the DNA TGCGCCAGCAGTGCCCGGGATTCGGTCCCTGAAGCTTTCTTT. It encodes CASSARDSVPEAFF.